This TCR beta chain was sequenced for a study of T cell responses to AZD1222 COVID-19 vaccine. Study observations and caveats: Repertoires were collected only later (after the peak T cell response had occurred).

Clones were read by immunoSEQ multiplex PCR, and TCRdb kept only the in-frame ones, dropping some. The sample yields some 140,000 clones, 91% seen once. Details on this clone: Its antigen is unidentified.

The length of the CDR3 is 16 residues. This clonotype was obtained from an adult who received the AZD1222 COVID-19 vaccine. The chain couples TRBV21-1 to TRBJ1-1; the table assigns TRBD1, which was not confirmed against the DNA. TRBV21-1 has pseudogene status. Sample: peripheral blood, taken 28 days after the second AZD1222 dose. For the CDR3, the DNA is TGTGCCAGCAGCAAATGTGAGACAGGGTTGAACACTGAAGCTTTCTTT. The encoded protein is CASSKCETGLNTEAFF.